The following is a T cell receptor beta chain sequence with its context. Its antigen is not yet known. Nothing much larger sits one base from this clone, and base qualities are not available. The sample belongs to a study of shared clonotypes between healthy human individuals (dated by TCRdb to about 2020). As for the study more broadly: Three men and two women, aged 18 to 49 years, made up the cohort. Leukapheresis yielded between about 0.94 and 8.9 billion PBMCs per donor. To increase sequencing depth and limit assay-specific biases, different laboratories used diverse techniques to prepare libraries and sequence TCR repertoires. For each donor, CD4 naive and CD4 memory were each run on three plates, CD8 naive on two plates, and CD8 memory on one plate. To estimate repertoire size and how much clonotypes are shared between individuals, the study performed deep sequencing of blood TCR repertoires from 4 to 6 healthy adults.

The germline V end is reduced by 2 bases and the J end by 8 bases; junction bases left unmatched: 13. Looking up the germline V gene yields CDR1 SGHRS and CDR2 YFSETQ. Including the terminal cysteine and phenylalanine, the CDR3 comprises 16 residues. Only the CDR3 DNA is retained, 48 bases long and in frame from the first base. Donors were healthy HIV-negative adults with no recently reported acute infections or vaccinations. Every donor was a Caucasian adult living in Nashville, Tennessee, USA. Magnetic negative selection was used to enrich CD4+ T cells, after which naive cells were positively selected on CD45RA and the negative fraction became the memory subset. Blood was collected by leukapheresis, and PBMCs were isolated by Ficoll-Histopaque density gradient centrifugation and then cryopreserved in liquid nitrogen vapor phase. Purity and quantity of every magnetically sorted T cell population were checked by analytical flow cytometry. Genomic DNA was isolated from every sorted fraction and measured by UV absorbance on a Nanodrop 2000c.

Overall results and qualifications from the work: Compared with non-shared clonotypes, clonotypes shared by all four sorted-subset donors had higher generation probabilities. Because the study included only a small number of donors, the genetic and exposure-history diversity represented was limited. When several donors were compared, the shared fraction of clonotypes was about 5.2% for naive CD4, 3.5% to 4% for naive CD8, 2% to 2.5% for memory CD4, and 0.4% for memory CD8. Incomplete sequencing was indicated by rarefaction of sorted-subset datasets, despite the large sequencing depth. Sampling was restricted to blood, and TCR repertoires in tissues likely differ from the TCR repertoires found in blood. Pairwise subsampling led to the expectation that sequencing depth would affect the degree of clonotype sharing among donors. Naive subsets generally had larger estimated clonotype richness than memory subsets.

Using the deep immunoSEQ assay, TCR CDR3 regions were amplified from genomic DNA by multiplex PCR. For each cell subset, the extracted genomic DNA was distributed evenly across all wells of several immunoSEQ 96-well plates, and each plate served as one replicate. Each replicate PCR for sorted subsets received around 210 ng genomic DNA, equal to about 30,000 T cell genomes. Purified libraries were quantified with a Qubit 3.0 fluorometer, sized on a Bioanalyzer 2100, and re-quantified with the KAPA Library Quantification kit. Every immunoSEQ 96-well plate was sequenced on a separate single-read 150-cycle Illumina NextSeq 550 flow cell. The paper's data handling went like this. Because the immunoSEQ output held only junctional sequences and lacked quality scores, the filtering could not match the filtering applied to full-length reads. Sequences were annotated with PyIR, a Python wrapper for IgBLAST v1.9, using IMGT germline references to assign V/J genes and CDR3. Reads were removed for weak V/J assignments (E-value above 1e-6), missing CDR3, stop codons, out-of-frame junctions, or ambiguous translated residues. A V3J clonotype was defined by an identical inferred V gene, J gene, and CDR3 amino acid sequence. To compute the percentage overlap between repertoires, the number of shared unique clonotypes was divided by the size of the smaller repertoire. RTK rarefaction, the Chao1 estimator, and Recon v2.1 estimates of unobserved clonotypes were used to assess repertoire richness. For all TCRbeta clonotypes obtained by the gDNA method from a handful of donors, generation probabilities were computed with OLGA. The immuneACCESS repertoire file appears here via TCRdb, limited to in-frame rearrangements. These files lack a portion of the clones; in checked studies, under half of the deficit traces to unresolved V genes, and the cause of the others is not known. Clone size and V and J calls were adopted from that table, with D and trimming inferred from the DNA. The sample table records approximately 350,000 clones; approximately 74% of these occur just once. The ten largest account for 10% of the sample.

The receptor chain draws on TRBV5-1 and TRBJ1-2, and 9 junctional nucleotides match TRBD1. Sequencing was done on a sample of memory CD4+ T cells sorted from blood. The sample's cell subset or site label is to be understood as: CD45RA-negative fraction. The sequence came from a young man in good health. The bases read TGCGCCAGCAGCTTAAACCGACCAACCGGGACAGGGGGCTACACCTTC. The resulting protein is CASSLNRPTGTGGYTF. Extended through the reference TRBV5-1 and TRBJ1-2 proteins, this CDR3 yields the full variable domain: KAGVTQTPRYLIKTRGQQVTLSCSPISGHRSVSWYQQTPGQGLQFLFEYFSETQRNKGNFPGRFSGRQFSNSRSEMNVSTLELGDSALYLCASSLNRPTGTGGYTFGSGTRLTVV.